The 18 T cell receptor beta chains in this list originate from one sample, sequenced in a study of blood T cell repertoires in COVID-19. Using immunoSEQ multiplex PCR, the repertoire was profiled, and TCRdb retains in-frame clones only, with some absent. The sample lists hundreds of thousands of clones, more than 70% seen once, with about 3% in the top ten. Material: peripheral blood. The receptors come from a woman younger than 45 with COVID-19, enrolled during active disease.

V is TRBV4-3 and J is TRBJ1-2; perhaps TRBD1 as D (5 bases). Germline V gives CDR1 LGHNA, CDR2 YSLEER. V lost 0 bases, J lost 5 bases, and 13 bases lay in between. The CDR3 length is 15 residues. The CDR3 loop is CASSQDTVDRYGYTF. CDR3 nucleotide sequence: TGCGCCAGCAGCCAAGATACGGTCGACAGATATGGCTACACCTTC.

This clone appeared a few times. V is TRBV19 and J is TRBJ1-6; 9 bases agree with TRBD1. The CDR3 sequence is 14 residues long. J lost 10 bases, V lost 3 bases, and 4 bases had no gene match. CDR1 is LNHDA and CDR2 is SQIVND in the germline V gene (reference sequence). The CDR3 region has the DNA TGTGCCAGTAGTATTCAGGACAGGGGCTCACCCCTCCACTTT. Its translation is CASSIQDRGSPLHF.

V and J are TRBV7-2 and TRBJ1-6; perhaps TRBD1 as D (6 bases). The CDR3 is 16 residues long. Trimming cost V 5 bases and J 0 bases, with 11 bases left between them. Germline V gives CDR1 SGHTA, CDR2 FQGNSA. The CDR3 DNA reads as TGTGCCAGCAGCAGTCAGGGGCGCTCCTATAATTCACCCCTCCACTTT. Translation gives CASSSQGRSYNSPLHF.

The rearrangement links TRBV23-1 to TRBJ1-3; 9 bases align to TRBD1. TRBV23-1 belongs to the ORF category, with a function that is uncertain. V trimming: 3 bases; J trimming: 0 bases; junction bases outside the gene matches: 9. The CDR3 extends over 18 amino acids. For the CDR3, the DNA is TGCGCCAGCAGTCAGCCGGGACAGGGCCTCTACTCTGGAAACACCATATATTTT. Its translation: CASSQPGQGLYSGNTIYF.

The genes are TRBV19 and TRBJ1-4, with 7 bases matching TRBD1. This CDR3 spans 15 amino acids. The germline V gene encodes CDR1 LNHDA and CDR2 SQIVND (reference sequence). Trimming cost V 4 bases and J 6 bases; bases outside gene matches: 8. The CDR3 is CASSRQGGGYEKLFF. The CDR3 DNA reads as TGTGCCAGTAGTAGACAGGGAGGAGGGTATGAAAAACTGTTTTTT.

The chain links TRBV6-5 to TRBJ1-1; 8 bases align to TRBD1. Germline V gene sequence: CDR1 MNHEY, CDR2 SVGAGI. The ends lost 6 bases at V and 3 bases at J; junction bases unmatched: 3. The CDR3 sequence is 13 residues long. The CDR3 is CASSTTGDTEAFF. In nucleotides, the CDR3 is TGTGCCAGCAGCACGACAGGGGACACTGAAGCTTTCTTT.

The J gene is TRBJ1-1, the V gene TRBV6-5, with 10 bases lining up with TRBD1. The CDR3 runs 13 residues. V gave up 6 bases and J gave up 4 bases; unmatched junction bases: 2. Germline V gene data show CDR1 as MNHEY and CDR2 as SVGAGI. CDR3 DNA: TGTGCCAGCAGGAGGACAGGGGGCACTGAAGCTTTCTTT. It codes for CASRRTGGTEAFF.

V usage is TRBV4-1 and J usage is TRBJ1-1; 7 bases line up with TRBD1. The ends lost 2 bases at V and 3 bases at J; junction bases unmatched: 6. CDR1 is MGHRA and CDR2 is YSYEKL in the germline V gene. This CDR3 contains 15 residues. The CDR3 nucleotides read TGCGCCAGCAGCCAATGGGCCGACAGGGACACTGAAGCTTTCTTT. Translated, it gives CASSQWADRDTEAFF.

This clone came up once. V gene TRBV5-1 combines with J gene TRBJ2-7, with D tentatively TRBD1 (6 bases). Trimming cost V 4 bases and J 0 bases, with 11 bases left between them. From germline, CDR1 is SGHRS and CDR2 YFSETQ. This CDR3 is 14 amino acids long. The CDR3 protein is CASSPDRISYEQYF. CDR3 coding DNA: TGCGCCAGCAGCCCAGACAGGATCTCCTACGAGCAGTACTTC.

This sequence joins TRBV9 and TRBJ2-3; TRBD2 matches 11 bases. V gave up 0 bases and J gave up 6 bases; unmatched junction bases: 6. The germline V gene has CDR1 SGDLS and CDR2 YYNGEE. The CDR3 runs 16 residues. Written as DNA, the CDR3 is TGTGCCAGCAGCGTAGTGGTAGCGGGAGGGCCTGATACGCAGTATTTT. It yields the protein CASSVVVAGGPDTQYF.

The J gene is TRBJ1-6, the V gene TRBV7-6; TRBD1 might be the D (5 bases). Germline V lookup: CDR1 SGHVS, CDR2 FNYEAQ. V gave up 0 bases and J gave up 10 bases, with 13 bases separating them. CDR3 length equals 15 residues. The CDR3 is CASSLAVRDGSPLHF. The CDR3 DNA follows: TGTGCCAGCAGCTTAGCGGTCAGGGATGGATCACCCCTCCACTTT.

This chain uses TRBV15 with TRBJ1-6; 8 nucleotides align to TRBD1. Unmatched junction bases numbered 9, after V lost 1 base and J lost 13 bases. This CDR3 has 15 amino acids. Germline V gene data show CDR1 as LNHNV and CDR2 as YYDKDF (reference sequence). CDR3 loop: CATSRGGGQGGPLHF. Here the CDR3 DNA reads TGTGCCACCAGCAGAGGTGGCGGACAGGGAGGTCCCCTCCACTTT.

V usage is TRBV28 and J usage is TRBJ2-1; D unresolved. Germline loops: CDR1 MDHEN, CDR2 SYDVKM. CDR3 length equals 15 residues. The ends were cut back, 3 bases at V and 0 bases at J, with 9 bases in the middle. The CDR3: CASSFRDFSYNEQFF. CDR3 nucleotide sequence: TGTGCCAGCAGTTTTAGAGACTTCTCCTACAATGAGCAGTTCTTC.

The chain links TRBV6-1 to TRBJ1-4; the match to TRBD1 covers 9 bases. Germline CDR1 is MNHNS and CDR2 is SASEGT. This CDR3 is built from 15 residues. V dropped 3 bases and J dropped 7; count of bases not matched to a gene: 6. The CDR3 protein is CASSEGTGRIEKLFF. Written as DNA, the CDR3 is TGTGCCAGCAGTGAGGGGACAGGGCGAATTGAAAAACTGTTTTTT.

The CDR3 nucleotides read TGTGCCAGCAGAAATGGACAGGGGGCCGATACGCAGTATTTT. Translation: CASRNGQGADTQYF. The V and J genes are TRBV6-5 and TRBJ2-3; 11 bases map to TRBD1. The CDR3 covers 14 residues. Germline V gene lookup returns CDR1 MNHEY and CDR2 SVGAGI. J gave up 6 bases and V 6 bases, and 5 bases lay outside the gene matches.

V is TRBV6-5 and J is TRBJ2-7; 9 positions agree with TRBD1. CDR3 length: 14 amino acids. Germline CDR1 MNHEY, CDR2 SVGAGI. Trimming took 6 bases from V and 2 from J; bases not matched to a gene: 5. CDR3 sequence: CASRTGGTPYEQYV. The CDR3, as DNA: TGTGCCAGCAGGACAGGGGGAACCCCCTACGAGCAGTACGTC.

The V call is TRBV7-2, the J call TRBJ1-1, with D possibly matching TRBD1 (6 bases). V shed 5 bases and J shed 3 bases, with 16 bases lying between them. Germline V CDR1 and CDR2: SGHTA, FQGNSA. The CDR3 consists of 15 residues. Written as DNA, the CDR3 is TGTGCCAGCAGCCGGTCCCGGACAGACCACACTGAAGCTTTCTTT. This encodes CASSRSRTDHTEAFF.

The chain links TRBV27 to TRBJ2-1; 10 nucleotides align to TRBD2. This CDR3 has 14 amino acids. Germline CDR1 and CDR2: MNHEY and SMNVEV (reference sequence). Unmatched junction bases numbered 6, after V lost 3 bases and J lost 10 bases. CDR3 sequence (DNA): TGTGCCAGCAGTTTTCTAGCGGGAGTCTGGGAGCAGTTCTTC. Protein sequence: CASSFLAGVWEQFF.